These 13 T cell receptor beta chains were all obtained from the same sample, sequenced in a study of blood T cell repertoires in COVID-19. Using immunoSEQ multiplex PCR, the repertoire was profiled, and TCRdb retains in-frame clones only, with some absent. Among about 150,000 clones, 90% were seen once, and the ten largest hold about 0.54%. The sample taken for sequencing was peripheral blood. The receptor set was obtained from a man aged 50-60 years with acute or convalescent COVID-19.

V and J are TRBV28 and TRBJ2-1, with TRBD1 matching over 7 bases. CDR3 size: 12 residues. V was clipped by 0 bases and J by 15 bases; unmatched bases: 5. The V gene's germline CDR1 is MDHEN and CDR2 SYDVKM. For the CDR3, the DNA is TGTGCCAGCAGTTTATGGACAGGGAGCAGGTTCTTC. Translated: CASSLWTGSRFF.

V gene TRBV19 combines with J gene TRBJ1-3, with D possibly TRBD1 on 6 matching bases. This CDR3 comprises 15 residues. Per the germline V gene, CDR1 is LNHDA and CDR2 is SQIVND (reference sequence). V was clipped by 8 bases and J by 0 bases, with 14 bases between them. CDR3 in amino acids: CASSDRTGSGNTIYF. The CDR3 nucleotides are TGTGCCAGTTCAGACAGGACGGGCTCTGGAAACACCATATATTTT.

This sequence joins TRBV7-7 and TRBJ2-7; 7 bases fit TRBD2. This CDR3 is built from 14 residues. CDR1 SSHAT and CDR2 FNYEAQ come from the germline V gene (reference sequence). V was pared by 3 bases and J by 7 bases, with 9 bases of the junction left unmatched. CDR3 loop: CASSLGGLGGEQYF. The DNA of the CDR3 is TGTGCCAGCAGCTTGGGCGGACTAGGCGGGGAGCAGTACTTC.

This chain links TRBV7-2 with TRBJ2-2, with TRBD2 matching 7 bases. The germline gives CDR1 SGHTA, CDR2 FQGNSA. The CDR3 covers 14 residues. Trimming at V came to 3 bases and at J to 5 bases, leaving 3 bases not matched to a gene. The chain's CDR3 is CASSFGGRTGELFF. CDR3 in DNA: TGTGCCAGCAGCTTCGGGGGGAGAACCGGGGAGCTGTTTTTT.

This chain connects TRBV5-8 to TRBJ2-7; the D gene is possibly TRBD1 (5 bases). Germline loops: CDR1 SGHTS, CDR2 YDEGEE. Trimming took off 0 bases at V and 12 bases at J, with 16 bases between the two ends. CDR3 size: 13 residues. CDR3 loop: CASSLGRTNPSYF. Written as DNA, the CDR3 is TGTGCCAGCAGCTTGGGCCGGACAAATCCTTCGTACTTC.

V is TRBV7-6 and J is TRBJ2-3; TRBD2 matches 7 bases. V was pared by 2 bases and J by 3 bases, with 17 bases of the junction left unmatched. This CDR3 is built from 19 residues. The germline V gene encodes CDR1 SGHVS and CDR2 FNYEAQ. The CDR3 loop is CASSLRTSVGGSGTDTQYF. The CDR3 DNA reads TGTGCCAGCAGCTTACGGACGTCAGTCGGGGGGAGTGGTACAGATACGCAGTATTTT.

This clone was seen a handful of times. The rearrangement links TRBV18 to TRBJ2-5, with 12 positions matching TRBD2. J lost 5 bases, V lost 0 bases, and 4 bases had no gene match. The CDR3 consists of 16 residues. Germline V gives CDR1 KGHSH, CDR2 LQKENI. CDR3 residues: CASSPPTSGGLETQYF. The CDR3 nucleotides read TGTGCCAGCTCACCACCGACTAGCGGGGGTTTGGAGACCCAGTACTTC. The whole variable domain, remainder taken from reference TRBV18 and TRBJ2-5, is NAGVMQNPRHLVRRRGQEARLRCSPMKGHSHVYWYRQLPEEGLKFMVYLQKENIIDESGMPKERFSAEFPKEGPSILRIQQVVRGDSAAYFCASSPPTSGGLETQYFGPGTRLLVL.

The chain carries TRBV28 and TRBJ2-5; TRBD2 matches 10 bases. V trimming: 5 bases; J trimming: 3 bases; junction bases outside the gene matches: 9. CDR1 is MDHEN, CDR2 SYDVKM, per germline. This CDR3 is 16 amino acids long. CDR3 DNA: TGTGCCAGCAGTATCTCTCTAGGACTAGCGGAAGAGACCCAGTACTTC. This codes for CASSISLGLAEETQYF. The entire variable domain, with the rest obtained from reference TRBV28 and TRBJ2-5, is as follows: DVKVTQSSRYLVKRTGEKVFLECVQDMDHENMFWYRQDPGLGLRLIYFSYDVKMKEKGDIPEGYSVSREKKERFSLILESASTNQTSMYLCASSISLGLAEETQYFGPGTRLLVL.

This chain joins TRBV29-1 and TRBJ2-1; 11 bases match TRBD2. The V gene end was trimmed by 7 bases and the J gene end by 3 bases; junction bases not matched to a gene: 14. Germline loops: CDR1 SQVTM, CDR2 ANQGSEA. The CDR3 is made up of 17 amino acids. CDR3 loop: CSAEGLAGLLSYNEQFF. In DNA form, the CDR3 reads TGCAGCGCCGAAGGACTAGCGGGCCTCCTAAGCTACAATGAGCAGTTCTTC.

The chain links TRBV24-1 to TRBJ2-6; D perhaps matches TRBD1 (5 bases). CDR1 and CDR2 from the germline V gene are KGHDR and SFDVKD. CDR3 length equals 16 residues. Trimming took 0 bases from V and 2 from J, leaving 7 bases between them. The CDR3 DNA follows: TGTGCCACCAGTGATTTGCCAGGGACTGGGGCCAACGTCCTGACTTTC. Encoded protein: CATSDLPGTGANVLTF.

The chain recombines TRBV29-1 with TRBJ2-5, with TRBD1 matching over 9 bases. Trimming at V came to 4 bases and at J to 5 bases, leaving 5 bases not matched to a gene. The CDR3 is 13 amino acids. CDR1 is SQVTM, CDR2 ANQGSEA, per germline. The CDR3 coding sequence is TGCAGCGTTGGGGACAGGGTGGGTGAGACCCAGTACTTC. This gives the protein CSVGDRVGETQYF.

CDR3: CASSLATQETQYF. CDR3 coding DNA: TGTGCCAGCAGCTTAGCCACACAAGAGACCCAGTACTTC. The chain carries TRBV11-1 and TRBJ2-5; D gene unclear. CDR1 SGHAT and CDR2 FQDESV come from the germline V gene (reference sequence). V lost 0 bases to trimming and J lost 2 bases, with 4 bases between them. The CDR3 is 13 residues long.

The chain recombines TRBV19 with TRBJ2-2, with 10 positions matching TRBD2. CDR3 length: 15 residues. Germline CDR1 LNHDA, CDR2 SQIVND (reference sequence). J lost 1 base, V lost 9 bases, and 5 bases had no gene match. CDR3 sequence reads: CASRTSGGNTGELFF. Written as DNA, the CDR3 is TGTGCCAGCAGGACTAGCGGAGGGAACACCGGGGAGCTGTTTTTT.